Reported below is one T cell receptor beta chain. The data derive from a study of blood T cell repertoires in COVID-19. Data came from immunoSEQ multiplex PCR; TCRdb stores just in-frame clones and leaves some out. The table shows roughly 69,000 clones, with 80% to 90% occurring only once. Germline V CDR1 and CDR2: SGHNT, YYREEE (reference sequence). V shed 1 base, J shed 5 bases, and the junction held 2 bases outside the gene matches. CDR3 length: 14 residues. The specimen sequenced was peripheral blood. The receptor was isolated from a middle-aged man with active COVID-19. The V and J genes are TRBV5-4 and TRBJ2-5; TRBD2 aligns across 10 bases. CDR3 sequence reads: CASSLPSGSETQYF. DNA for the CDR3: TGTGCCAGCAGCTTGCCTAGCGGGAGTGAGACCCAGTACTTC. Complete variable domain (other parts from reference TRBV5-4 and TRBJ2-5): ETGVTQSPTHLIKTRGQQVTLRCSSQSGHNTVSWYQQALGQGPQFIFQYYREEENGRGNFPPRFSGLQFPNYSSELNVNALELDDSALYLCASSLPSGSETQYFGPGTRLLVL.